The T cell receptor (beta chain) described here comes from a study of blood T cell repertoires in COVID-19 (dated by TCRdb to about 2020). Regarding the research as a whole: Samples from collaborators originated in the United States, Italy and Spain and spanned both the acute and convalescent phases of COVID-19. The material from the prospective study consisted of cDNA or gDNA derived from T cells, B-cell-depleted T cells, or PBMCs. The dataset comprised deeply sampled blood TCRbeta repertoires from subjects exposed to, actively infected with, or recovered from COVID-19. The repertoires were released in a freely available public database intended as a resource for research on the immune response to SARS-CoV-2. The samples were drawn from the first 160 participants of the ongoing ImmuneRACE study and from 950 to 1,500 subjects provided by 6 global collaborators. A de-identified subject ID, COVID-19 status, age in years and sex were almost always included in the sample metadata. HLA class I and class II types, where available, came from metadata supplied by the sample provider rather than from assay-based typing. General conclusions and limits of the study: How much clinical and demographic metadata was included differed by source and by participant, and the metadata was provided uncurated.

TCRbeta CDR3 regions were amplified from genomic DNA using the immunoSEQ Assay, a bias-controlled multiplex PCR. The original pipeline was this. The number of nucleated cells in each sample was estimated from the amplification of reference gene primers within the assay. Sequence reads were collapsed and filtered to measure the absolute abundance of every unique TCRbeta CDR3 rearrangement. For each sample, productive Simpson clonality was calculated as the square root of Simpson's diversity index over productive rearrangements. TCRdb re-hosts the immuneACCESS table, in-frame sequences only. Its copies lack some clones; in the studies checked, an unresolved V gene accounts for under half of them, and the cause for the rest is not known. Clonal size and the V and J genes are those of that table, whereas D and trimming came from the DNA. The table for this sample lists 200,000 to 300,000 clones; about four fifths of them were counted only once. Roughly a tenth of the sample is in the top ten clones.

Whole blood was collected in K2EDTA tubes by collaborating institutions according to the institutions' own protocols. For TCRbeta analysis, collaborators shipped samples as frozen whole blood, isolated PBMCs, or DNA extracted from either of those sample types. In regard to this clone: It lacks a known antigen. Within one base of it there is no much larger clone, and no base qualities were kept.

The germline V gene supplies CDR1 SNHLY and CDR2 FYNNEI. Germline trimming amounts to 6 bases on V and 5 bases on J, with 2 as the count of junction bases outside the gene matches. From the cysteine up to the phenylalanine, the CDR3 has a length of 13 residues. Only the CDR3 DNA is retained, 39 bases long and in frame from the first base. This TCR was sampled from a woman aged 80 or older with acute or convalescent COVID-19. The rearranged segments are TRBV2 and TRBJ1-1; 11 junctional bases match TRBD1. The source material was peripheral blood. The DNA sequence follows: TGTGCCAGCAGGGACAGGGGGCGAACTGAAGCTTTCTTT. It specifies CASRDRGRTEAFF.